A selection of T cell receptor beta chains follows, all from one sample in a study of blood T cell repertoires in COVID-19. The protocol was immunoSEQ multiplex PCR, while the TCRdb copy is restricted to in-frame clones and leaves out a portion. In the table there are 450,000 to 500,000 clones, approximately 86% of which are singletons. The sequenced sample was PBMCs or T cells enriched from blood (not recorded which). These receptors came from a woman between 18 and 29 years old who had recovered from COVID-19. Both conserved end residues are part of each CDR3. D genes are given only for firm matches. The size of a clone is reported for some rows only, either as once, few or many, or as a class for expanded clones.

j_call: TRBJ1-4
d_call: -
v_call: TRBV25-1
clone_size: -
cdr3_aa: CASSERGGASQKLFF
cdr3_nt: TGTGCCAGCAGTGAGAGGGGGGGCGCATCTCAAAAACTGTTTTTT

j_call: TRBJ1-5
d_call: -
v_call: TRBV2
clone_size: few
cdr3_aa: CASRQGMDQPQHF
cdr3_nt: TGTGCCAGCAGACAGGGTATGGATCAGCCCCAGCATTTT

j_call: TRBJ1-2
d_call: TRBD1
v_call: TRBV19
clone_size: -
cdr3_aa: CASSLGQGAYGYTF
cdr3_nt: TGTGCCAGTAGTCTTGGACAGGGGGCGTATGGCTACACCTTC

j_call: TRBJ2-2
d_call: TRBD2
v_call: TRBV4-2
clone_size: -
cdr3_aa: CASSQDSGLNTGELFF
cdr3_nt: TGTGCCAGCAGCCAAGATAGCGGGCTGAACACCGGGGAGCTGTTTTTT

j_call: TRBJ2-7
d_call: -
v_call: TRBV27
clone_size: -
cdr3_aa: CASSLSLVVSSYEQYF
cdr3_nt: TGTGCCAGCAGTTTATCGCTGGTAGTGAGCTCCTACGAGCAGTACTTC

j_call: TRBJ1-4
d_call: -
v_call: TRBV3-1/TRBV3-2
clone_size: -
cdr3_aa: CASSQVWADNEKLFF
cdr3_nt: TGTGCCAGCAGCCAAGTCTGGGCAGATAATGAAAAACTGTTTTTT

j_call: TRBJ1-3
d_call: -
v_call: TRBV24-1
clone_size: once
cdr3_aa: CATSGGSGNTIYF
cdr3_nt: TGTGCCACCAGTGGCGGCTCTGGAAACACCATATATTTT

j_call: TRBJ1-5
d_call: TRBD1
v_call: TRBV7-2
clone_size: -
cdr3_aa: CASSRHLQGSGQPQHF
cdr3_nt: TGTGCCAGCAGCCGCCATTTACAGGGGTCGGGACAGCCCCAGCATTTT

j_call: TRBJ2-3
d_call: -
v_call: TRBV2
clone_size: -
cdr3_aa: CASQALLRTDTQYF
cdr3_nt: TGTGCCAGCCAGGCTCTTTTGCGCACAGATACGCAGTATTTT

j_call: TRBJ2-7
d_call: TRBD2
v_call: TRBV4-2
clone_size: -
cdr3_aa: CASSLTSVSYEQYF
cdr3_nt: TGTGCCAGCAGCCTCACTAGCGTCTCCTACGAGCAGTACTTC

j_call: TRBJ1-1
d_call: -
v_call: TRBV30
clone_size: -
cdr3_aa: CAWSEGLWTAQAFF
cdr3_nt: TGTGCCTGGAGTGAAGGGCTCTGGACAGCCCAAGCTTTCTTT

j_call: TRBJ2-1
d_call: TRBD2
v_call: TRBV9
clone_size: -
cdr3_aa: CASSETSGVINEQFF
cdr3_nt: TGTGCCAGCAGCGAAACTAGCGGGGTGATTAATGAGCAGTTCTTC

j_call: TRBJ1-6
d_call: -
v_call: TRBV10-2
clone_size: -
cdr3_aa: CASSDPGVPNSPLHF
cdr3_nt: TGCGCCAGCAGTGACCCAGGGGTCCCCAATTCACCCCTCCACTTT

j_call: TRBJ2-5
d_call: -
v_call: TRBV7-2
clone_size: -
cdr3_aa: CASTAGLETQYF
cdr3_nt: TGTGCCAGCACAGCGGGCTTAGAGACCCAGTACTTC

j_call: TRBJ1-3
d_call: -
v_call: TRBV30
clone_size: -
cdr3_aa: CAWSLQGLGEDTIYF
cdr3_nt: TGTGCCTGGTCCTTACAGGGCCTAGGGGAAGACACCATATATTTT

j_call: TRBJ1-2
d_call: -
v_call: TRBV2
clone_size: -
cdr3_aa: CASSSQQGRYGYTF
cdr3_nt: TGTGCCAGCAGTTCCCAACAGGGACGCTATGGCTACACCTTC

j_call: TRBJ1-6
d_call: -
v_call: TRBV6-1
clone_size: -
cdr3_aa: CASSDRSNSPLHF
cdr3_nt: TGTGCCAGCAGTGACCGGAGTAATTCACCCCTCCACTTT

j_call: TRBJ1-1
d_call: -
v_call: TRBV7-7
clone_size: -
cdr3_aa: CASNYYQGIGNTEAFF
cdr3_nt: TGTGCTAGCAACTACTATCAGGGAATTGGGAACACTGAAGCTTTCTTT

j_call: TRBJ1-2
d_call: -
v_call: TRBV3-1/TRBV3-2
clone_size: -
cdr3_aa: CASSQKSINYGYTF
cdr3_nt: TGTGCCAGCAGCCAAAAGAGTATCAACTATGGCTACACCTTC

j_call: TRBJ1-2
d_call: TRBD1
v_call: TRBV5-1
clone_size: few
cdr3_aa: CASSLDRGSYGYTF
cdr3_nt: TGCGCCAGCAGCCTGGACAGGGGGAGCTATGGCTACACCTTC

j_call: TRBJ2-3
d_call: TRBD1
v_call: TRBV5-4
clone_size: -
cdr3_aa: CASSLRGQGLRDTQYF
cdr3_nt: TGTGCCAGCAGCCTGCGGGGACAGGGCCTTCGGGATACGCAGTATTTT

j_call: TRBJ1-2
d_call: TRBD1
v_call: TRBV5-1
clone_size: -
cdr3_aa: CASSLGDRAEGYTF
cdr3_nt: TGCGCCAGCAGCTTGGGGGACAGGGCGGAAGGCTACACCTTC

j_call: TRBJ1-4
d_call: -
v_call: TRBV6-2/TRBV6-3
clone_size: -
cdr3_aa: CASSPAGRATNEKLFF
cdr3_nt: TGTGCCAGCAGTCCCGCCGGGAGGGCAACTAATGAAAAACTGTTTTTT

j_call: TRBJ2-7
d_call: -
v_call: TRBV6-5
clone_size: -
cdr3_aa: CASTRVDTHYEQYF
cdr3_nt: TGTGCCAGCACCCGTGTTGACACCCACTACGAGCAGTACTTC

j_call: TRBJ2-1
d_call: -
v_call: TRBV12-3/TRBV12-4
clone_size: few
cdr3_aa: CASSLARVNEQFF
cdr3_nt: TGTGCCAGCAGTTTAGCGAGGGTCAATGAGCAGTTCTTC

j_call: TRBJ1-4
d_call: TRBD1
v_call: TRBV5-1
clone_size: few
cdr3_aa: CASRDPQGANEKLFF
cdr3_nt: TGCGCCAGCAGAGACCCCCAGGGGGCTAATGAAAAACTGTTTTTT

j_call: TRBJ1-2
d_call: -
v_call: TRBV4-1
clone_size: -
cdr3_aa: CASSQDRGSYGYTF
cdr3_nt: TGCGCCAGCAGCCAAGACAGGGGAAGCTATGGCTACACCTTC

j_call: TRBJ1-1
d_call: TRBD1
v_call: TRBV5-6
clone_size: -
cdr3_aa: CASSLETGRNTEAFF
cdr3_nt: TGTGCCAGCAGCTTGGAGACAGGGCGGAACACTGAAGCTTTCTTT

j_call: TRBJ2-1
d_call: TRBD2
v_call: TRBV3-1/TRBV3-2
clone_size: -
cdr3_aa: CASSQGREGRNEQFF
cdr3_nt: TGTGCCAGCAGCCAAGGACGGGAGGGGCGCAATGAGCAGTTCTTC

j_call: TRBJ2-6
d_call: TRBD2
v_call: TRBV18
clone_size: -
cdr3_aa: CASSPGRGRSGANVLTF
cdr3_nt: TGTGCCAGCTCACCCGGGAGGGGACGCTCTGGGGCCAACGTCCTGACTTTC

j_call: TRBJ2-2
d_call: -
v_call: TRBV6-5
clone_size: -
cdr3_aa: CASSMGVPGELFF
cdr3_nt: TGTGCCAGCAGCATGGGAGTTCCCGGGGAGCTGTTTTTT

j_call: TRBJ2-4
d_call: TRBD1
v_call: TRBV28
clone_size: few
cdr3_aa: CASSLYAAQGANIQYF
cdr3_nt: TGTGCCAGCAGTTTATACGCGGCACAGGGGGCAAACATTCAGTACTTC

j_call: TRBJ1-6
d_call: -
v_call: TRBV6-5
clone_size: -
cdr3_aa: CASSYSVFTPLHF
cdr3_nt: TGTGCCAGCAGTTATTCCGTCTTTACACCCCTCCACTTT

j_call: TRBJ2-7
d_call: -
v_call: TRBV4-2
clone_size: -
cdr3_aa: CASSQEGALEQYF
cdr3_nt: TGTGCCAGCAGCCAAGAGGGAGCCCTCGAGCAGTACTTC

j_call: TRBJ2-1
d_call: TRBD2
v_call: TRBV7-7
clone_size: once
cdr3_aa: CASSLSSGLPPNEQFF
cdr3_nt: TGTGCCAGCAGCTTAAGTAGCGGGCTTCCCCCCAATGAGCAGTTCTTC

j_call: TRBJ1-2
d_call: -
v_call: TRBV7-3
clone_size: -
cdr3_aa: CASSPEGSNYGYTF
cdr3_nt: TGTGCCAGCAGCCCCGAGGGTAGTAACTATGGCTACACCTTC

j_call: TRBJ2-7
d_call: -
v_call: TRBV28
clone_size: -
cdr3_aa: CASSLSAIAYEQYF
cdr3_nt: TGTGCCAGCAGTTTATCCGCGATCGCCTACGAGCAGTACTTC

j_call: TRBJ1-2
d_call: TRBD1
v_call: TRBV7-2
clone_size: -
cdr3_aa: CASSFGGQGDYTF
cdr3_nt: TGTGCCAGCAGCTTCGGGGGACAGGGGGACTACACCTTC

j_call: TRBJ1-1
d_call: -
v_call: TRBV7-8
clone_size: -
cdr3_aa: CASREQLNTEAFF
cdr3_nt: TGTGCCAGCAGGGAACAGTTGAACACTGAAGCTTTCTTT

j_call: TRBJ2-1
d_call: TRBD2
v_call: TRBV4-1
clone_size: -
cdr3_aa: CASSQEGLAGDGEQFF
cdr3_nt: TGCGCCAGCAGCCAAGAGGGACTAGCGGGGGACGGTGAGCAGTTCTTC

j_call: TRBJ2-1
d_call: -
v_call: TRBV7-9
clone_size: -
cdr3_aa: CAGGTRRVLDNEQFF
cdr3_nt: TGTGCCGGCGGGACGAGGAGGGTTTTGGACAATGAGCAGTTCTTC

j_call: TRBJ2-7
d_call: -
v_call: TRBV2
clone_size: once
cdr3_aa: CASSEMGASSYEQYF
cdr3_nt: TGTGCCAGCAGTGAAATGGGGGCGAGCTCCTACGAGCAGTACTTC

j_call: TRBJ2-1
d_call: TRBD1
v_call: TRBV5-1
clone_size: -
cdr3_aa: CASSLGQGVSISDEQFF
cdr3_nt: TGCGCCAGCAGCTTGGGACAGGGGGTATCCATTAGTGATGAGCAGTTCTTC

j_call: TRBJ1-2
d_call: -
v_call: TRBV6-1
clone_size: -
cdr3_aa: CASSDRDFGYTF
cdr3_nt: TGTGCCAGCAGTGACAGGGATTTCGGCTACACCTTC

j_call: TRBJ1-3
d_call: -
v_call: TRBV28
clone_size: -
cdr3_aa: CASGESSGNTIYF
cdr3_nt: TGTGCCAGCGGAGAGAGCTCTGGAAACACCATATATTTT

j_call: TRBJ1-2
d_call: TRBD1
v_call: TRBV4-1
clone_size: once
cdr3_aa: CASSQEGQGRDGYTF
cdr3_nt: TGCGCCAGCAGCCAAGAAGGACAGGGTAGGGATGGCTACACCTTC